In its sample, the clone carrying this T cell receptor (beta chain) was seen a few times. At one of its ends the junction is not consistent with the germline gene, which may arise from a read error. The sample comes from a study of response to subunit inactivated influenza vaccine. TCRdb ran MiXCR on the RT-PCR reads and lists one entry per CDR3 protein. The sample contains 530,000 or so distinct CDR3 sequences, roughly 10% of which appear only once. Germline CDR1 SNHLY, CDR2 FYNNEI. The CDR3 is made up of 12 amino acids. The chain employs TRBV2 and TRBJ2-5, with D possibly TRBD2 on 5 matching bases. Here the sequenced sample was PBMCs from blood, taken on the day of vaccination. The TCR was taken from a middle-aged man who received an inactivated influenza vaccine. CDR3: CASSVGAENQYF. CDR3 sequence (DNA): TGTGCCAGCAGTGTCGGAGCGGAGAACCAGTACTTC.